A single sample is the source of the 10 T cell receptor beta chains below, sequenced in a study of technical replicates of blood from a few donors. Measured with immunoSEQ multiplex PCR; TCRdb has only the in-frame clones, and not every one. The sample has roughly 92,000 clones, about 95% seen once. The sequencing input was T cells isolated from PBMCs. The receptors come from a human donor in good health.

A word on this clone: A read error may produce the germline difference seen at one junction end. This chain connects TRBV10-3 to TRBJ2-1; no clear D gene. The CDR3 totals 13 residues. Looked up from germline, CDR1 is ENHRY and CDR2 is SYGVKD. The CDR3 nucleotides read TGTGCCATCTGTGACGACAACCCCAATGAGCAGTTCTTC. It encodes CAICDDNPNEQFF.

This clone has a single count. This sequence joins TRBV29-1 and TRBJ2-7; D perhaps matches TRBD1 (6 bases). The CDR3 has 10 residues. From germline, CDR1 is SQVTM and CDR2 ANQGSEA. V dropped 4 bases and J dropped 5 bases, with 6 bases sitting between them. CDR3 nucleotide sequence: TGCAGCGTTGCAGGGGACGAGCAGTACTTC. Its translation: CSVAGDEQYF.

V and J are TRBV6-1 and TRBJ2-5; D is undetermined. Germline V gene sequence: CDR1 MNHNS, CDR2 SASEGT. There are 14 residues in the CDR3. V lost 7 bases and J 3 bases, leaving 15 bases between the germline ends. CDR3 loop: CASTLVLAEETQYF. The CDR3 DNA is TGTGCCAGCACCCTGGTGTTGGCGGAAGAGACCCAGTACTTC.

CDR3 sequence: CASSGGNTIYF. The CDR3 DNA reads TGTGCCAGCAGCGGGGGAAACACCATATATTTT. The chain is built from TRBV6-1 and TRBJ1-3; D not resolved. The CDR3 is 11 amino acids. Trimming stripped 6 bases from V and 4 bases from J, with 4 bases between. Per the germline V gene, CDR1 is MNHNS and CDR2 is SASEGT.

With regard to this clone: The junction and the germline gene differ at one end; a read error may be behind it. The V and J genes are TRBV7-2 and TRBJ2-1; TRBD2 matches 11 bases. Per the germline V gene, CDR1 is SGHTA and CDR2 is FQGNSA. The length of the CDR3 is 13 residues. Here the CDR3 reads CASSLAGGYEQFF. The CDR3 DNA reads TGTGCCAGCAGCCTAGCGGGAGGCTATGAGCAGTTCTTC.

The rearrangement uses TRBV6-5 and TRBJ2-7; 8 bases agree with TRBD1. CDR3 length: 14 residues. Germline assignment: CDR1 MNHEY and CDR2 SVGAGI. Trimming at V came to 7 bases and at J to 2 bases, leaving 7 bases not matched to a gene. For the CDR3, the DNA is TGTGCCAGCAAAGCCGGGACAGGTCCCTACGAGCAGTACTTC. Its protein product is CASKAGTGPYEQYF.

The chain recombines TRBV6-6 with TRBJ2-7; D unresolved. Germline V gene lookup returns CDR1 MNHNY and CDR2 SVGAGI (reference sequence). V was cut by 8 bases and J by 0 bases, with 8 bases left in between. This CDR3 has 12 amino acids. CDR3 loop: CASEDSSYEQYF. The CDR3 region has the DNA TGTGCCAGCGAGGATAGCTCCTACGAGCAGTACTTC.

The J gene is TRBJ2-7, the V gene TRBV30, with D hard to call. In germline, CDR1 is GTSNPN, CDR2 SVGIG (reference sequence). V was trimmed by 1 base and J by 0 bases, leaving 16 bases between them. The CDR3 extends over 16 amino acids. In nucleotides, the CDR3 is TGTGCCTGGAGTGGGCTACTGGAGATCAGCTCCTACGAGCAGTACTTC. Translated: CAWSGLLEISSYEQYF.

This clone was detected only once. The chain is built from TRBV20-1 and TRBJ2-1; D is undetermined. The CDR3 loop spans 10 amino acids. V lost 4 bases and J 9 bases, leaving 7 bases between the germline ends. Germline V lookup: CDR1 DFQATT, CDR2 SNEGSKA (reference sequence). CDR3 region: CSATKPEQFF. For the CDR3, the DNA is TGCAGTGCTACCAAGCCTGAGCAGTTCTTC.

This clone was observed once. The chain employs TRBV28 and TRBJ2-7; 8 bases fit TRBD1. CDR3 length: 15 residues. The junction had 6 bases not matched to a gene; V was cut back by 0 bases and J by 5 bases. Germline V gene lookup returns CDR1 MDHEN and CDR2 SYDVKM. CDR3 region: CASSLWADRGNEQYF. The CDR3, as DNA: TGTGCCAGCAGTTTATGGGCCGACAGGGGCAACGAGCAGTACTTC.